A selection of T cell receptor beta chains follows, all from one sample in a study of blood T cell repertoires in COVID-19. Profiled with immunoSEQ multiplex PCR; TCRdb holds only in-frame clones, not every one. The repertoire has some 370,000 clones, roughly four fifths of them found once; the top ten carry 5% to 5.5%. The sequencing sample was made of PBMCs or T cells enriched from blood (not recorded which). The receptor source for this set is a woman aged 50 to 65 who had recovered from COVID-19. Each CDR3 is given with its conserved first and last residue. Each record gives: V gene, clone size, CDR3 length, J gene, D gene, CDR3 protein, CDR3 DNA. A D gene is named only where the DNA matches it firmly. Size values are once, few and many counts, or a class for expanded clones, and some rows have none.

V gene: TRBV7-2
clone size: NA
CDR3 length: 14
J gene: TRBJ2-1
D gene: NA
CDR3 protein: CASSFGLQNNEQFF
CDR3 DNA: TGTGCCAGCAGCTTTGGACTTCAGAACAATGAGCAGTTCTTC

V gene: TRBV28
clone size: NA
CDR3 length: 15
J gene: TRBJ1-4
D gene: TRBD1
CDR3 protein: CASSSPTGVYEKLFF
CDR3 DNA: TGTGCCAGCAGTTCGCCAACAGGGGTTTATGAAAAACTGTTTTTT

V gene: TRBV5-4
clone size: NA
CDR3 length: 13
J gene: TRBJ1-1
D gene: NA
CDR3 protein: CASSRDMDTEAFF
CDR3 DNA: TGTGCCAGCAGCCGGGACATGGACACTGAAGCTTTCTTT

V gene: TRBV7-2
clone size: NA
CDR3 length: 14
J gene: TRBJ2-3
D gene: NA
CDR3 protein: CASSPAGRTDTQYF
CDR3 DNA: TGTGCCAGCAGCCCCGCGGGGCGCACAGATACGCAGTATTTT

V gene: TRBV6-5
clone size: NA
CDR3 length: 16
J gene: TRBJ2-1
D gene: TRBD1
CDR3 protein: CASSYSGTGKMNEQFF
CDR3 DNA: TGTGCCAGCAGTTACTCGGGGACAGGGAAGATGAATGAGCAGTTCTTC

V gene: TRBV7-2
clone size: NA
CDR3 length: 16
J gene: TRBJ1-1
D gene: NA
CDR3 protein: CASSTRGRTVNTEAFF
CDR3 DNA: TGTGCCAGCAGCACACGAGGGCGGACAGTCAACACTGAAGCTTTCTTT

V gene: TRBV21-1
clone size: NA
CDR3 length: 14
J gene: TRBJ1-2
D gene: NA
CDR3 protein: CASRGGDNNYGYTF
CDR3 DNA: TGTGCCAGCAGAGGGGGGGACAACAACTATGGCTACACCTTC

V gene: TRBV23-1
clone size: once
CDR3 length: 13
J gene: TRBJ2-7
D gene: NA
CDR3 protein: CASSQSRSDEQYF
CDR3 DNA: TGCGCCAGCAGTCAAAGTCGGTCGGACGAGCAGTACTTC

V gene: TRBV14
clone size: once
CDR3 length: 17
J gene: TRBJ2-2
D gene: TRBD2
CDR3 protein: CASSQGLAGAATGELFF
CDR3 DNA: TGTGCCAGCAGCCAAGGCCTAGCGGGGGCGGCCACCGGGGAGCTGTTTTTT

V gene: TRBV28
clone size: few
CDR3 length: 15
J gene: TRBJ1-2
D gene: TRBD1
CDR3 protein: CASRQQGAVWGGYTF
CDR3 DNA: TGTGCCAGCAGACAACAGGGGGCAGTATGGGGCGGCTACACCTTC

V gene: TRBV7-9
clone size: NA
CDR3 length: 12
J gene: TRBJ2-3
D gene: NA
CDR3 protein: CASSLSVDTQYF
CDR3 DNA: TGTGCCAGCAGCTTGTCAGTAGATACGCAGTATTTT

V gene: TRBV5-1
clone size: NA
CDR3 length: 15
J gene: TRBJ1-3
D gene: TRBD1
CDR3 protein: CASSSTGDSGNTIYF
CDR3 DNA: TGCGCCAGCAGCTCGACAGGGGATTCTGGAAACACCATATATTTT

V gene: TRBV7-2
clone size: NA
CDR3 length: 15
J gene: TRBJ2-2
D gene: TRBD1
CDR3 protein: CASSPGQGNTGELFF
CDR3 DNA: TGTGCCAGCAGCCCAGGACAGGGTAACACCGGGGAGCTGTTTTTT

V gene: TRBV18
clone size: NA
CDR3 length: 18
J gene: TRBJ1-2
D gene: NA
CDR3 protein: CASSPAASDGRGNYGYTF
CDR3 DNA: TGTGCCAGCTCACCCGCCGCGAGCGACGGCAGGGGTAATTATGGCTACACCTTC

V gene: TRBV5-1
clone size: NA
CDR3 length: 14
J gene: TRBJ1-2
D gene: TRBD1
CDR3 protein: CASSDGTGFDGYTF
CDR3 DNA: TGCGCCAGCAGCGACGGGACAGGGTTTGACGGCTACACCTTC

V gene: TRBV20-1
clone size: NA
CDR3 length: 14
J gene: TRBJ2-5
D gene: NA
CDR3 protein: CSASRPLREETQYF
CDR3 DNA: TGCAGTGCTAGTCGCCCCCTCAGGGAAGAGACCCAGTACTTC

V gene: TRBV6-5
clone size: few
CDR3 length: 11
J gene: TRBJ2-1
D gene: NA
CDR3 protein: CASSYFDEQFF
CDR3 DNA: TGTGCCAGCAGTTATTTCGATGAGCAGTTCTTC

V gene: TRBV7-3
clone size: few
CDR3 length: 14
J gene: TRBJ1-6
D gene: NA
CDR3 protein: CASSFDSRNSPLHF
CDR3 DNA: TGTGCCAGCAGCTTTGACAGTCGGAATTCACCCCTCCACTTT

V gene: TRBV9
clone size: NA
CDR3 length: 16
J gene: TRBJ1-1
D gene: NA
CDR3 protein: CASTPPGVLWSTEAFF
CDR3 DNA: TGTGCCAGCACCCCTCCGGGGGTACTGTGGTCCACTGAAGCTTTCTTT

V gene: TRBV6-1
clone size: NA
CDR3 length: 16
J gene: TRBJ1-5
D gene: NA
CDR3 protein: CASSELAGRANQPQHF
CDR3 DNA: TGTGCCAGCAGTGAATTGGCAGGGCGCGCCAATCAGCCCCAGCATTTT

V gene: TRBV3-1/TRBV3-2
clone size: few
CDR3 length: 14
J gene: TRBJ1-2
D gene: NA
CDR3 protein: CASSQDGTYYGYTF
CDR3 DNA: TGTGCCAGCAGCCAAGATGGGACTTACTATGGCTACACCTTC

V gene: TRBV5-1
clone size: NA
CDR3 length: 17
J gene: TRBJ2-2
D gene: TRBD1
CDR3 protein: CASSLMPGQGAAGELFF
CDR3 DNA: TGCGCCAGCAGCTTGATGCCAGGGCAGGGGGCCGCCGGGGAGCTGTTTTTT

V gene: TRBV6-5
clone size: once
CDR3 length: 16
J gene: TRBJ1-6
D gene: TRBD1
CDR3 protein: CASSFKGASYNSPLHF
CDR3 DNA: TGTGCCAGCAGTTTTAAGGGGGCCTCTTATAATTCACCCCTCCACTTT

V gene: TRBV5-6
clone size: NA
CDR3 length: 15
J gene: TRBJ1-2
D gene: TRBD1
CDR3 protein: CASSWTGSYWYGYTF
CDR3 DNA: TGTGCCAGCAGCTGGACAGGGTCTTACTGGTATGGCTACACCTTC

V gene: TRBV7-9
clone size: NA
CDR3 length: 16
J gene: TRBJ1-3
D gene: TRBD1
CDR3 protein: CASSPDRLTGGNTIYF
CDR3 DNA: TGTGCCAGCAGCCCTGACCGCCTGACAGGGGGAAACACCATATATTTT

V gene: TRBV6-5
clone size: NA
CDR3 length: 14
J gene: TRBJ1-6
D gene: NA
CDR3 protein: CASSPERVNSPLHF
CDR3 DNA: TGTGCCAGCAGCCCCGAGCGGGTCAATTCACCCCTCCACTTT

V gene: TRBV5-3
clone size: NA
CDR3 length: 16
J gene: TRBJ2-2
D gene: TRBD2
CDR3 protein: CARSTERELNTGELFF
CDR3 DNA: TGTGCCAGAAGCACGGAGCGGGAATTGAACACCGGGGAGCTGTTTTTT

V gene: TRBV19
clone size: NA
CDR3 length: 15
J gene: TRBJ1-1
D gene: TRBD1
CDR3 protein: CASRIPGQGVRGAFF
CDR3 DNA: TGTGCCAGTAGGATACCGGGACAGGGGGTCCGGGGAGCTTTCTTT

V gene: TRBV30
clone size: NA
CDR3 length: 14
J gene: TRBJ1-5
D gene: TRBD1
CDR3 protein: CAWSVGGGDQPQHF
CDR3 DNA: TGTGCCTGGAGTGTTGGAGGGGGCGATCAGCCCCAGCATTTT

V gene: TRBV3-1/TRBV3-2
clone size: NA
CDR3 length: 14
J gene: TRBJ1-1
D gene: TRBD1
CDR3 protein: CASSPGQANTEAFF
CDR3 DNA: TGTGCCAGCAGCCCTGGACAGGCGAACACTGAAGCTTTCTTT

V gene: TRBV6-5
clone size: NA
CDR3 length: 14
J gene: TRBJ1-6
D gene: NA
CDR3 protein: CASSSASRGSPLHF
CDR3 DNA: TGTGCCAGCAGTTCCGCTAGCCGAGGTTCACCCCTCCACTTT

V gene: TRBV19
clone size: NA
CDR3 length: 18
J gene: TRBJ2-5
D gene: TRBD1
CDR3 protein: CASRPNHPGQGLQETQYF
CDR3 DNA: TGTGCCAGTAGACCCAACCATCCCGGACAGGGTCTCCAAGAGACCCAGTACTTC

V gene: TRBV9
clone size: NA
CDR3 length: 15
J gene: TRBJ2-1
D gene: NA
CDR3 protein: CASSVDRGSYNEQFF
CDR3 DNA: TGTGCCAGCAGCGTAGATCGCGGCTCCTACAATGAGCAGTTCTTC

V gene: TRBV27
clone size: few
CDR3 length: 11
J gene: TRBJ1-1
D gene: NA
CDR3 protein: CATGVAGVAFF
CDR3 DNA: TGTGCCACAGGGGTTGCGGGGGTAGCTTTCTTT

V gene: TRBV5-6
clone size: NA
CDR3 length: 11
J gene: TRBJ2-1
D gene: NA
CDR3 protein: CASSLAFEQFF
CDR3 DNA: TGTGCCAGCAGCTTGGCCTTCGAGCAGTTCTTC

V gene: TRBV5-1
clone size: NA
CDR3 length: 15
J gene: TRBJ2-1
D gene: NA
CDR3 protein: CASSLARSGRNEQFF
CDR3 DNA: TGCGCCAGCAGCTTGGCCCGCAGTGGGCGCAATGAGCAGTTCTTC

V gene: TRBV7-2
clone size: once
CDR3 length: 16
J gene: TRBJ2-5
D gene: NA
CDR3 protein: CASSSSGVFSQETQYF
CDR3 DNA: TGTGCCAGCAGCTCCTCAGGGGTCTTCTCCCAAGAGACCCAGTACTTC

V gene: TRBV4-1
clone size: NA
CDR3 length: 15
J gene: TRBJ2-3
D gene: NA
CDR3 protein: CASSQDRGFADTQYF
CDR3 DNA: TGCGCCAGCAGCCAAGACCGGGGGTTCGCAGATACGCAGTATTTT

V gene: TRBV3-1/TRBV3-2
clone size: NA
CDR3 length: 17
J gene: TRBJ2-2
D gene: TRBD2
CDR3 protein: CASSQVRSGGPFGELFF
CDR3 DNA: TGTGCCAGCAGCCAAGTTAGGAGCGGGGGTCCGTTCGGGGAGCTGTTTTTT

V gene: TRBV5-1
clone size: few
CDR3 length: 14
J gene: TRBJ1-1
D gene: NA
CDR3 protein: CASSLGEPGTEAFF
CDR3 DNA: TGCGCCAGCAGCTTGGGAGAGCCCGGCACTGAAGCTTTCTTT

V gene: TRBV6-5
clone size: NA
CDR3 length: 15
J gene: TRBJ1-2
D gene: NA
CDR3 protein: CASSYSGGGSYGYTF
CDR3 DNA: TGTGCCAGCAGTTACTCGGGAGGAGGGTCTTATGGCTACACCTTC

V gene: TRBV7-8
clone size: NA
CDR3 length: 15
J gene: TRBJ2-7
D gene: TRBD1
CDR3 protein: CASSVRDRKAYEQYF
CDR3 DNA: TGTGCCAGCAGCGTGCGGGACAGGAAAGCCTACGAGCAGTACTTC

V gene: TRBV10-1
clone size: few
CDR3 length: 13
J gene: TRBJ1-1
D gene: NA
CDR3 protein: CAKRDYTNTEAFF
CDR3 DNA: TGCGCAAAACGGGACTATACAAACACTGAAGCTTTCTTT